These 17 T cell receptor beta chains came from one sample sequenced in a study of CD8 T cells in ankylosing spondylitis. No antigens are known for them. TCRdb redid the calling of the 5' RACE reads with MiXCR, one entry per CDR3 protein. In the table there are 700,000 to 1,000,000 distinct CDR3 sequences, approximately 10% of which are singletons. Whole-study findings and limits: Ankylosing spondylitis blood seemed to carry a telltale TCR beta motif made of about 8 highly homologous variants.

The sequenced material came from blood, either unsorted or a sorted T cell fraction (not recorded which). These receptors were collected from a male donor with ankylosing spondylitis.

This clonotype has a handful of counts. The rearrangement joins TRBV10-3 to TRBJ2-7; D is ambiguous. The germline V gene has CDR1 ENHRY and CDR2 SYGVKD. The CDR3 loop spans 15 amino acids. Trimming cost V 2 bases and J 6 bases, with 17 bases left between them. CDR3 bases: TGTGCCATCAGTGAGGGCGGTTGGAGTATCGGCGAGCAGTACTTC. Encoded protein: CAISEGGWSIGEQYF.

With respect to this clonotype: A read error may account for a junction end that differs from germline. The rearrangement joins TRBV12-3 or TRBV12-4 to TRBJ2-1; either TRBD1 or TRBD2 may supply D (5 bases each). CDR3 size: 16 residues. The CDR3 DNA reads TGCGCCAGCAGTTTGGTTCGGGGCACACCCTACAATGAGCAGTTCTTC. It specifies CASSLVRGTPYNEQFF.

The V call is TRBV28, the J call TRBJ1-6; 7 nucleotides line up with TRBD1. The CDR3 length is 16 residues. V shed 6 bases, J shed 0 bases, and the junction held 5 bases outside the gene matches. CDR1 MDHEN and CDR2 SYDVKM come from the germline V gene. This CDR3 reads CASRNRGGSYNSPLHF. The CDR3 DNA reads TGTGCCAGCAGGAACAGGGGTGGCTCCTATAATTCACCCCTCCACTTT.

This chain links TRBV20-1 with TRBJ2-2, with D possibly TRBD2 on 5 matching bases. From germline, CDR1 is DFQATT and CDR2 SNEGSKA (reference sequence). The CDR3 spans 15 residues. The germline V and J ends were trimmed by 0 bases and 0 bases, with 8 bases remaining between them. CDR3 coding DNA: TGCAGTGCTAGAGACGGGAAGACGAACACCGGGGAGCTGTTTTTT. This translates into CSARDGKTNTGELFF.

A few counts support this clonotype. V is TRBV5-1 and J is TRBJ2-3; possibly TRBD2 for D (6 bases). The CDR3 runs 14 residues. Germline CDR1 is SGHRS and CDR2 is YFSETQ. V lost 6 bases and J lost 2, with 13 bases in between. CDR3 in DNA: TGCGCCAGCACCGTCAGCGGGTACACAGATACGCAGTATTTT. Its protein product is CASTVSGYTDTQYF.

In this sample, this clonotype turned up a few times. CDR3 sequence (DNA): TGCGCCAGCAGCTGGGGCTCTCGAGGGGGAAATTCACCCCTCCACTTT. Its translation is CASSWGSRGGNSPLHF. The chain employs TRBV4-1 and TRBJ1-6; D perhaps matches TRBD1 (6 bases). The CDR3 extends over 16 amino acids. The germline V gene has CDR1 MGHRA and CDR2 YSYEKL. Trimming took off 5 bases at V and 7 bases at J, with 18 bases between the two ends.

The V and J genes are TRBV18 and TRBJ1-1; D might be TRBD1 (6 bases). V was shortened by 4 bases and J by 2 bases, with 14 bases between the two germline ends. The germline V gene encodes CDR1 KGHSH and CDR2 LQKENI. The CDR3 is 15 amino acids. CDR3 nucleotide sequence: TGTGCCAGCTCACGCGGACAGACATATAACACTGAAGCTTTCTTT. As protein: CASSRGQTYNTEAFF.

J is TRBJ2-5 and V is TRBV20-1; D gene uncertain. V lost 4 bases, J lost 5 bases, and 8 bases lay in between. Germline CDR1 reads DFQATT; CDR2 reads SNEGSKA (reference sequence). This CDR3 is 11 amino acids long. CDR3 DNA sequence: TGCAGTGCTACCTTAGCCGAGACCCAGTACTTC. It translates to CSATLAETQYF.

This clonotype appeared a few times. This chain connects TRBV29-1 to TRBJ1-1; 7 bases are shared with TRBD1. After removal of 8 bases from V and 2 bases from J, the junction contained 5 bases not matched to a gene. Looked up from germline, CDR1 is SQVTM and CDR2 is ANQGSEA. The CDR3 totals 12 residues. CDR3 nucleotide sequence: TGCAGCTCCGGGACAGTTAACACTGAAGCTTTCTTT. Encoded protein: CSSGTVNTEAFF.

This chain links TRBV18 with TRBJ2-5; weak D call: TRBD1 (5 bases). Germline CDR1 and CDR2: KGHSH and LQKENI. CDR3 length: 16 residues. Trimming removed 2 bases from V and 5 bases from J, with 18 bases in between. DNA of the CDR3: TGTGCCAGCTCACCAACAATGATTCAGTCAGGGGAGACCCAGTACTTC. Protein product: CASSPTMIQSGETQYF.

This chain links TRBV20-1 with TRBJ2-2; D assignment may be TRBD1 or TRBD2 (5 bases each). CDR3 length: 11 residues. Deletions cut 6 bases from V and 7 bases from J, with 9 bases between. CDR1 is DFQATT and CDR2 is SNEGSKA in the germline V gene (reference sequence). CDR3 sequence: CSARGNGELFF. The CDR3 nucleotides are TGCAGTGCCCGGGGCAACGGGGAGCTGTTTTTT.

The rearrangement joins TRBV10-3 to TRBJ2-2; 7 bases are a match to TRBD1. The CDR3 spans 13 residues. Germline trimming cut 7 bases from V and 4 bases from J; bases unmatched to any gene: 3. Germline CDR1 reads ENHRY; CDR2 reads SYGVKD. The DNA for the CDR3 is TGTGCCATCACGACAGGGTTCACCGGGGAGCTGTTTTTT. Translation gives CAITTGFTGELFF.

A few counts support this clonotype. V is TRBV28 and J is TRBJ2-5, with 7 bases that match TRBD2. Trimming at V came to 6 bases and at J to 4 bases, leaving 8 bases not matched to a gene. Germline lookup yields CDR1 MDHEN and CDR2 SYDVKM. CDR3 length: 14 residues. CDR3 DNA: TGTGCCAGCAGCCCCCAGGGAGGGCTAGAGACCCAGTACTTC. Translation gives CASSPQGGLETQYF.

In this sample, this clonotype turned up many times. CDR3 DNA sequence: TGTGCCAGCAGCCCACGCCTCGGCGGGCCTTATGGCTACACCTTC. Its protein is CASSPRLGGPYGYTF. This rearrangement joins TRBV7-2 to TRBJ1-2; no clear D. Germline V CDR1 and CDR2: SGHTA, FQGNSA. CDR3 length: 15 residues. V was pared by 5 bases and J by 5 bases, with 18 bases between.

This chain connects TRBV24-1 to TRBJ2-2; 10 bases are shared with TRBD2. The germline V gene has CDR1 KGHDR and CDR2 SFDVKD. The CDR3 loop spans 15 amino acids. V shed 7 bases, J shed 5 bases, and the junction held 6 bases outside the gene matches. The CDR3 protein is CATSRTSGPTGELFF. DNA of the CDR3: TGTGCCACCAGCCGGACTAGCGGACCAACCGGGGAGCTGTTTTTT.

In this sample, this clonotype turned up many times. The V gene is TRBV10-3, the J gene TRBJ1-5, with unresolved D. Germline lookup yields CDR1 ENHRY and CDR2 SYGVKD. The CDR3 length is 13 residues. Trimming took 3 bases from V and 6 from J, leaving 9 bases between them. DNA of the CDR3: TGTGCCATCAGTGATGACTTGGGTCAGCCCCAGCATTTT. Residues: CAISDDLGQPQHF.

This clonotype has a count of ten or more. V usage is TRBV20-1 and J usage is TRBJ1-1; no clear D. This CDR3 contains 12 residues. Germline lookup yields CDR1 DFQATT and CDR2 SNEGSKA (reference sequence). Trimming took 2 bases from V and 1 from J, leaving 5 bases between them. CDR3 in amino acids: CSARRQNTEAFF. Here the CDR3 DNA reads TGCAGTGCTAGACGCCAGAACACTGAAGCTTTCTTT.